This passage covers 8 T cell receptor beta chains from one sample sequenced in a study of shared clonotypes between healthy human individuals. Libraries were prepared by immunoSEQ multiplex PCR; TCRdb keeps only in-frame clonotypes and omits some of them. The sample has about 1 million clones; roughly 75% are singletons. The sample was memory CD4+ T cells sorted from blood. The subset was: CD45RA-negative fraction. These receptors were collected from a man between 18 and 29 years old in good health.

V usage is TRBV7-3 and J usage is TRBJ2-3, with 8 nucleotides matching TRBD2. The ends lost 4 bases at V and 9 bases at J; junction bases unmatched: 12. In germline, CDR1 is SGHTA, CDR2 FQGTGA. The CDR3 length is 15 residues. This CDR3 reads CASSSGPGTSSTQYF. In nucleotides, the CDR3 is TGTGCCAGCAGCTCCGGTCCCGGGACTAGTAGCACGCAGTATTTT.

This chain uses TRBV5-1 with TRBJ2-7, with D tentatively TRBD1 (5 bases). Germline lookup yields CDR1 SGHRS and CDR2 YFSETQ. The CDR3 length is 14 residues. Trimming removed 4 bases from V and 4 bases from J, with 15 bases in between. The CDR3 protein is CASSPDTGKYEQYF. The CDR3 DNA sequence: TGCGCCAGCAGCCCCGATACAGGAAAATACGAGCAGTACTTC.

The chain carries TRBV5-1 and TRBJ2-6; either TRBD1 or TRBD2 may fit D (5 bases each). The CDR3 has 16 amino acids. Between the trimmed V and J ends, which lost 3 bases and 0 bases, there was a span of 10 bases. CDR1 and CDR2 from the germline V gene are SGHRS and YFSETQ. CDR3: CASSSGRNSGANVLTF. DNA of the CDR3: TGCGCCAGCAGCTCGGGACGTAACTCTGGGGCCAACGTCCTGACTTTC.

On this clone: The sample holds other DNA sequences that translate to the same CDR3. The rearrangement joins TRBV30 to TRBJ1-2; TRBD1 matches 7 bases. Germline CDR1 and CDR2: GTSNPN and SVGIG (reference sequence). V lost 0 bases and J lost 7; bases outside the gene matches: 5. This CDR3 spans 13 amino acids. The CDR3 spells CAWSVGGGGGYTF. The CDR3, as DNA: TGTGCCTGGAGTGTAGGAGGGGGCGGTGGCTACACCTTC.

This sequence joins TRBV14 and TRBJ2-1, with D possibly matching TRBD2 (5 bases). V lost 1 base and J lost 0, with 10 bases in between. CDR3 size: 16 residues. Germline CDR1 SGHDN, CDR2 FVKESK. This CDR3 is CASSQGGLNSYNEQFF. The CDR3 DNA reads TGTGCCAGCAGCCAAGGAGGACTGAACTCCTACAATGAGCAGTTCTTC.

The CDR3 is CASSEGTSSRYNEQFF. Written as DNA, the CDR3 is TGCGCCAGCAGCGAAGGGACTAGCTCACGATACAATGAGCAGTTCTTC. This chain connects TRBV4-3 to TRBJ2-1; 9 nucleotides match TRBD2. Germline V lookup: CDR1 LGHNA, CDR2 YSLEER. Unmatched junction bases numbered 9, after V lost 5 bases and J lost 4 bases. This CDR3 has 16 residues.

This clone was detected only once. The chain recombines TRBV18 with TRBJ2-5; TRBD2 matches at 8 bases. V dropped 3 bases and J dropped 2; count of bases not matched to a gene: 11. This CDR3 has 17 residues. CDR1 and CDR2 (germline): KGHSH, LQKENI. The chain's CDR3 is CASSPFALLADQETQYF. The CDR3 bases are TGTGCCAGCTCACCCTTCGCCCTACTAGCGGATCAAGAGACCCAGTACTTC.

This clone was picked up a small number of times. The chain couples TRBV4-1 to TRBJ1-4; D is possibly TRBD1 (5 bases). Trimming removed 6 bases at V and 8 bases at J, with 13 bases between. Looked up from germline, CDR1 is MGHRA and CDR2 is YSYEKL. CDR3 length: 13 amino acids. DNA for the CDR3: TGCGCCAGCAGAACTTTTACAGGAGAAAAACTGTTTTTT. Its protein is CASRTFTGEKLFF.